This T cell receptor beta chain was observed in a study of T cell responses to AZD1222 COVID-19 vaccine. Study-level findings and limits: Baseline serostatus was positive in only a handful of AZD1222 recipients. Spike-specific TCR breadth and depth went up after people got two AZD1222 doses. It was only after the peak T cell response that any repertoires were sampled.

As to this clone: Its antigen is still unknown.

Libraries were prepared by immunoSEQ multiplex PCR; TCRdb keeps only in-frame clonotypes and omits some of them. Of about 100,000 clones listed, roughly 89% were seen once; the top ten hold approximately 16%. Germline loops: CDR1 SQVTM, CDR2 ANQGSEA. The CDR3 consists of 11 residues. The V end lost 8 bases, the J end lost 4 bases, and 11 bases lay between the germline ends. This chain links TRBV29-1 with TRBJ1-2; D uncertain. This clonotype was obtained from an adult in good health. The specimen was peripheral blood, collected on day 0 of AZD1222 vaccination. The CDR3 nucleotides are TGCAGCCTAGGATCTTCCTATGGCTACACCTTC. Translating gives CSLGSSYGYTF.